This TCR beta chain was observed in a study of shared clonotypes between healthy human individuals. The CDR3 consists of 12 residues. A remark on this clone: The antigen is not known.

Study results and limitations: Although depth was large, rarefaction showed that sequencing of the sorted subsets was incomplete. Clonotypes that were shared across a handful of donors made up roughly 5.2% of naive CD4 clonotypes. Unshared clonotypes carried lower generation probabilities than those common to all four donors.

The method was immunoSEQ multiplex PCR; TCRdb's version includes in-frame clones alone and lacks a portion of them. The data show around 2.1 million clones, roughly 91% seen once. CD45RO negativity and positive selection for CCR7 defined naive CD8 cells, a population that excluded terminally differentiated effector memory CD45RA+ cells. This clonotype was sampled from a young man in good health. Some clones in this sample may be carry-over from other donors' samples. The chain combines TRBV21-1 with TRBJ2-5; the table gives TRBD2 as D, unverified against the DNA. TRBV21-1 is a known pseudogene. The sequencing input was naive CD8+ T cells from PBMCs. The CDR3 reads CASSTGRETQYF. In DNA, the CDR3 is TGTGCCAGCAGCACGGGGAGGGAGACCCAGTACTTC.